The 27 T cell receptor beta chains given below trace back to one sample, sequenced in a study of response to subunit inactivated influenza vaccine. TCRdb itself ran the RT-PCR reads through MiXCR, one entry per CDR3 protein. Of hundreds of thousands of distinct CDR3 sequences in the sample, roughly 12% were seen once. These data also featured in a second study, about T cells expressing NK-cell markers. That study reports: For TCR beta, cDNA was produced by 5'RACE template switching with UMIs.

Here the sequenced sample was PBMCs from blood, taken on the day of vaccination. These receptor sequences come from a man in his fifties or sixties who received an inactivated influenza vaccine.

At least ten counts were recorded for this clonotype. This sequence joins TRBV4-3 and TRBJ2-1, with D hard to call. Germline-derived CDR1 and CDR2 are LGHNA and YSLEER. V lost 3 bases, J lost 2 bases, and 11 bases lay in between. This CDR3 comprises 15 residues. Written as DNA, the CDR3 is TGCGCCAGCAGCCAGACCGACTCAACCTACAATGAGCAGTTCTTC. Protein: CASSQTDSTYNEQFF.

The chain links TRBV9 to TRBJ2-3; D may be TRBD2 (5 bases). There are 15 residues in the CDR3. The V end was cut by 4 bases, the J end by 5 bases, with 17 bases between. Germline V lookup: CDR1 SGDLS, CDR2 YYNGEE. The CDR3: CASSTLMDGKDTQYF. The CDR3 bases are TGTGCCAGCAGCACACTAATGGACGGGAAAGATACGCAGTATTTT.

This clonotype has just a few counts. The CDR3 sequence is CASSRSRQGILELAKNIQYF. DNA for the CDR3: TGTGCCAGCAGCCGGTCGCGACAGGGCATCCTTGAGCTAGCCAAAAACATTCAGTACTTC. The chain links TRBV11-2 to TRBJ2-4; 7 nucleotides align to TRBD1. J gave up 0 bases and V 5 bases, and 19 bases lay outside the gene matches. The germline CDR1 and CDR2 sequences are SGHAT and FQNNGV. The CDR3 covers 20 residues.

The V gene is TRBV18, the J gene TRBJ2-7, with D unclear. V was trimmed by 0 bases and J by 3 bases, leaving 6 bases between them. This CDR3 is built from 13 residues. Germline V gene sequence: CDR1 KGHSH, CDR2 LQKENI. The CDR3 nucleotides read TGTGCCAGCTCACCACCGAGTGGCTACGAGCAGTACTTC. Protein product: CASSPPSGYEQYF.

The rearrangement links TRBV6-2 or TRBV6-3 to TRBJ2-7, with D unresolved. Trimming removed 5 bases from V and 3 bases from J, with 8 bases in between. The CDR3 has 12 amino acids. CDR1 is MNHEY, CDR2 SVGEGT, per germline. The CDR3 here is CASSHVHYEQYF. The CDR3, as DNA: TGTGCCAGCAGTCACGTCCACTACGAGCAGTACTTC.

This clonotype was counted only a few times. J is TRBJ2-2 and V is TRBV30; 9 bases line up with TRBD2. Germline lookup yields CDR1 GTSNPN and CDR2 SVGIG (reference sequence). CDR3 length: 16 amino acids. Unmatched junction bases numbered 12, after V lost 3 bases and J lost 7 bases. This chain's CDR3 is CAWRVTGTSINGELFF. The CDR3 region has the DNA TGTGCCTGGAGGGTAACCGGGACTAGCATCAACGGGGAGCTGTTTTTT.

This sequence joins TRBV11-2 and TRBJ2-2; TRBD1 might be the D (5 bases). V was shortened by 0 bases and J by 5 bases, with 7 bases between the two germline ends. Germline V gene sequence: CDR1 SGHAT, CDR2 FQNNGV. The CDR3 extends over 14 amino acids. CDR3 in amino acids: CASSLDSGTGELFF. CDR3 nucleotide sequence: TGTGCCAGCAGCTTAGACTCAGGGACCGGGGAGCTGTTTTTT.

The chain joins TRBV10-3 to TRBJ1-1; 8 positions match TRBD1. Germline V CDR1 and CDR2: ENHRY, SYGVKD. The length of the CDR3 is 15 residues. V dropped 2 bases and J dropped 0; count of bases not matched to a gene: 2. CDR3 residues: CAISEATGVNTEAFF. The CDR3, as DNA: TGTGCCATCAGTGAGGCGACAGGGGTGAACACTGAAGCTTTCTTT.

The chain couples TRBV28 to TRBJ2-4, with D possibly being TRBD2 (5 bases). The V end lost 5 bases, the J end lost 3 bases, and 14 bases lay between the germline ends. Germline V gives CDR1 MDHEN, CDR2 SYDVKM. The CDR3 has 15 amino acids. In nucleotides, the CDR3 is TGTGCCAGCAGTGAGGGAGTTCTAGGCAAAAACATTCAGTACTTC. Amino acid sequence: CASSEGVLGKNIQYF.

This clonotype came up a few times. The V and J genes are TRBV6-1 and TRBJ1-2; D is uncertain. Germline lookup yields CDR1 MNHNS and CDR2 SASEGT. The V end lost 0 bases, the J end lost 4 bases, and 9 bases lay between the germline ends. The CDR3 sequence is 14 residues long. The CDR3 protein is CASSEAPSLYGYTF. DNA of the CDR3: TGTGCCAGCAGTGAAGCGCCCAGCCTCTATGGCTACACCTTC.

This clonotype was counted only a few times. CDR3 loop: CASSQDGSVRNSPLHF. For the CDR3, the DNA is TGCGCCAGCAGCCAAGATGGAAGTGTACGTAATTCACCCCTCCACTTT. V gene TRBV4-3 combines with J gene TRBJ1-6, with D unclear. Deletions cut 0 bases from V and 6 bases from J, with 12 bases between. Germline loops: CDR1 LGHNA, CDR2 YSLEER. The CDR3 has 16 amino acids.

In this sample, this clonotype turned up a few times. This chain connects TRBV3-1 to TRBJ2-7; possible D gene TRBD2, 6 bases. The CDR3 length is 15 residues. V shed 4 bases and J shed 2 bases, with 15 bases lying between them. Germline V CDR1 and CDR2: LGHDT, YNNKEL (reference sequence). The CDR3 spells CASSLRGATPYEQYF. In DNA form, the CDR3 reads TGTGCCAGCAGCCTCCGCGGGGCCACCCCCTACGAGCAGTACTTC.

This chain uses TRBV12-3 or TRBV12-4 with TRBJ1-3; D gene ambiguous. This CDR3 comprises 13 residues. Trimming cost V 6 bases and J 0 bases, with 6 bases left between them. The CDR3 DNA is TGTGCCAGCAGGTGGGCCTCTGGAAACACCATATATTTT. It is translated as CASRWASGNTIYF.

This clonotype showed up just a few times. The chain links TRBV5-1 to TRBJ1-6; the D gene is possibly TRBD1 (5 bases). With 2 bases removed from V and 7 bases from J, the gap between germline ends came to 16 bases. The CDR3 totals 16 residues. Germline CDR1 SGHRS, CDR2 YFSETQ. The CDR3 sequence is CASSLSNQGNNSPLHF. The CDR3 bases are TGCGCCAGCAGCTTAAGCAACCAGGGAAACAATTCACCCCTCCACTTT. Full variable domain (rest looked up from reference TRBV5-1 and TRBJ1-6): KAGVTQTPRYLIKTRGQQVTLSCSPISGHRSVSWYQQTPGQGLQFLFEYFSETQRNKGNFPGRFSGRQFSNSRSEMNVSTLELGDSALYLCASSLSNQGNNSPLHFGNGTRLTVT.

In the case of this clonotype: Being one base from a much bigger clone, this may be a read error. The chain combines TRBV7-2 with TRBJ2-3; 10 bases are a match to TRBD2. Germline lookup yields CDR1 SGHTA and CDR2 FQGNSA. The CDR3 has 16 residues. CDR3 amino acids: CASILAGLASTDTQYF. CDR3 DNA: TGTGCCAGCATCTTAGCGGGACTAGCGAGCACAGATACGCAGTATTTT.

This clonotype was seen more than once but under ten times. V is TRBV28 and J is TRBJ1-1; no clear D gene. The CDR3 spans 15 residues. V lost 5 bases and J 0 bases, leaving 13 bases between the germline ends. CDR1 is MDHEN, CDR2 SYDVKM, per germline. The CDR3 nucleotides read TGTGCCAGCAGTACGCCCCGGGCGGTGAACACTGAAGCTTTCTTT. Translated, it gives CASSTPRAVNTEAFF.

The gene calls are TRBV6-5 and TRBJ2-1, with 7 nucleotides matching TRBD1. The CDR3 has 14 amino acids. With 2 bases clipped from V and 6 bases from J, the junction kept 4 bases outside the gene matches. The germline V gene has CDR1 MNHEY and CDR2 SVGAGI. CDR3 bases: TGTGCCAGCAGTTACGGGACAGACCTCAATGAGCAGTTCTTC. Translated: CASSYGTDLNEQFF.

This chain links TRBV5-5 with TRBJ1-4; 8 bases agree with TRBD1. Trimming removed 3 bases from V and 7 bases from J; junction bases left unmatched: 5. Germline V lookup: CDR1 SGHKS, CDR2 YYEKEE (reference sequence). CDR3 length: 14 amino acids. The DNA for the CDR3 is TGTGCCAGCAGCTCCCGAGACAGGGGTGAAAAACTGTTTTTT. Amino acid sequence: CASSSRDRGEKLFF.

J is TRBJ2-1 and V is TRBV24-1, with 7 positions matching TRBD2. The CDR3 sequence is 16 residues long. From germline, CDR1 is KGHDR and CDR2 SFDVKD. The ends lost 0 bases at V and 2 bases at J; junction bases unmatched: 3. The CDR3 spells CATSDLVAGAYNEQFF. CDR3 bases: TGTGCCACCAGTGATTTGGTTGCGGGGGCCTACAATGAGCAGTTCTTC.

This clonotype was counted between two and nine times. The CDR3 DNA reads as TGTGCCAGCAGCTGGCACTACAATGAGCAGTTCTTC. It codes for CASSWHYNEQFF. The rearrangement links TRBV7-9 to TRBJ2-1; D is ambiguous. Trimming left V 4 bases short and J 3 bases short, with 4 bases between. The CDR3 sequence is 12 residues long. In germline, CDR1 is SEHNR, CDR2 FQNEAQ (reference sequence).

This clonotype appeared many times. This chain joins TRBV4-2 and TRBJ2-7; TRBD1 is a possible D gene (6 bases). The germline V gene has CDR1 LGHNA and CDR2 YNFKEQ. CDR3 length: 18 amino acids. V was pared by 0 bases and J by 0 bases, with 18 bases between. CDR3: CASSQDLSRTVTSYEQYF. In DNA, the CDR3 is TGTGCCAGCAGCCAAGACCTTAGCCGGACAGTTACCTCCTACGAGCAGTACTTC.

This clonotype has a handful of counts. The CDR3 nucleotides read TGTGCCATCACCTCGGACAGCAAGGGGGAGCAGTACTTC. Translated, it gives CAITSDSKGEQYF. V is TRBV10-3 and J is TRBJ2-7, with D possibly matching TRBD1 (6 bases). Deletions cut 7 bases from V and 7 bases from J, with 17 bases between. The CDR3 has 13 amino acids. Per the germline V gene, CDR1 is ENHRY and CDR2 is SYGVKD.

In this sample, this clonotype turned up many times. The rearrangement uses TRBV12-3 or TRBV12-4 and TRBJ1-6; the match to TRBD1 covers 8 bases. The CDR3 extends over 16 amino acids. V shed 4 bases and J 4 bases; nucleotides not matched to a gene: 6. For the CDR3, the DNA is TGTGCCAGCAGTTCCCCCCACAGGGGGTATAATTCACCCCTCCACTTT. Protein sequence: CASSSPHRGYNSPLHF.

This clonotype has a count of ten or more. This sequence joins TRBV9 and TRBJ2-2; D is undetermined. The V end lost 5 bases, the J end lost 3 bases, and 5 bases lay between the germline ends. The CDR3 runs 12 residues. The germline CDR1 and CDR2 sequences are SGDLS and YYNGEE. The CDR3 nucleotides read TGTGCCAGCAGTGATTACACCGGGGAGCTGTTTTTT. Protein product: CASSDYTGELFF.

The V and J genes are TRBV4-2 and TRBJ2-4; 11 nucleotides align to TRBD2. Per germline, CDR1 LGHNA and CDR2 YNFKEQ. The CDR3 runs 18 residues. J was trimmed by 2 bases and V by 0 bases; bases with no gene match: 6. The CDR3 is CASSQDSGGAWTKNIQYF. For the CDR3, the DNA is TGTGCCAGCAGCCAAGATAGCGGGGGGGCTTGGACCAAAAACATTCAGTACTTC.

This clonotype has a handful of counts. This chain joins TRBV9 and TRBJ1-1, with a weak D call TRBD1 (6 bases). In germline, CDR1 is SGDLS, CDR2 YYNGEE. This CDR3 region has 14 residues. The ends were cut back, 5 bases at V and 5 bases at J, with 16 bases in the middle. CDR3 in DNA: TGTGCCAGCAGTGGGAGGGGGGACGCAACTGAAGCTTTCTTT. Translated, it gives CASSGRGDATEAFF.

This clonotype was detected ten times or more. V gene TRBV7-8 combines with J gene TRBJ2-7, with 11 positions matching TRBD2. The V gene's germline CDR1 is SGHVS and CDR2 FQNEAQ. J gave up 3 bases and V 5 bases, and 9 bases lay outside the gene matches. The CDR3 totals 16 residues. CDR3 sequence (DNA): TGTGCCAGCAGCCCGCGACTAGCGGGGAACCACTACGAGCAGTACTTC. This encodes CASSPRLAGNHYEQYF.